This T cell receptor (beta chain) was retrieved from a study of T-cell memory formation after mild COVID-19. On the study more broadly: Largely donor-specific TCR clusters were found.

The CDR3 has 14 residues. Germline V gene lookup returns CDR1 MNHEY and CDR2 SMNVEV (reference sequence). V lost 2 bases, J lost 3 bases, and 11 bases lay in between. Constant-segment primers were used for 5'RACE, and the resulting TCR alpha and TCR beta cDNA libraries carried sample barcodes and UMIs. TCRdb re-called the 5' RACE reads with MiXCR, one entry per CDR3 protein. The sample has 400,000 to 500,000 distinct CDR3 sequences, around 20% seen once; the top ten hold around 8.4%. The receptor comes from an adult woman who had mild COVID-19 (a few samples of this study predate the infection). Cell type and time point are not known. The J gene is TRBJ2-7, the V gene TRBV27; weak D call: TRBD2 (6 bases). Sequenced: PBMCs or a T cell subset sorted from them (not recorded which). This CDR3 is CASSLRGRNYEQYF. CDR3 in DNA: TGTGCCAGCAGTTTACGGGGGAGGAACTACGAGCAGTACTTC.